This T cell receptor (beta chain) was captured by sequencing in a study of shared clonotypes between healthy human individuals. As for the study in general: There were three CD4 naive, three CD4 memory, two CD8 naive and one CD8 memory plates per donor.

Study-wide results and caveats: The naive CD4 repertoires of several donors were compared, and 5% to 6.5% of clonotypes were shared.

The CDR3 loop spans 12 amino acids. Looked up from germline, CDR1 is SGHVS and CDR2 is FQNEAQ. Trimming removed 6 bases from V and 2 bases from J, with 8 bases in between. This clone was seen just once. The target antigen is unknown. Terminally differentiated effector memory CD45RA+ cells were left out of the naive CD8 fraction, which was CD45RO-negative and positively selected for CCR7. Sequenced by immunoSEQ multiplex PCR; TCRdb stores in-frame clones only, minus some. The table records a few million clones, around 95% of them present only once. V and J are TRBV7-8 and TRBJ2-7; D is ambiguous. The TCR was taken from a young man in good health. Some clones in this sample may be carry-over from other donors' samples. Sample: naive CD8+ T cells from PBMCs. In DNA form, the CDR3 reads TGTGCCAGCAGTTCCGGACCCTACGAGCAGTACTTC. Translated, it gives CASSSGPYEQYF.